The clone carrying this T cell receptor (beta chain) was counted a single time. The entry originates in a study of blood T cell repertoires in COVID-19. The wider study: Donors in the United States, Italy and Spain gave samples during acute or convalescent COVID-19.

Measured with immunoSEQ multiplex PCR; TCRdb has only the in-frame clones, and not every one. The sample holds 43,000 or so clones, 75% to 90% seen once. This TCR was sampled from a man in his sixties with active COVID-19. Sequencing was carried out using peripheral blood.

The CDR3 loop is CASTLLSPLHF. In nucleotides, the CDR3 is TGTGCCAGCACCCTACTCTCACCCCTCCACTTT. The chain employs TRBV12-3 or TRBV12-4 and TRBJ1-6, with D unclear. V was shortened by 7 bases and J by 10 bases, with 8 bases between the two germline ends. The CDR3 is 11 residues long.